This TCR beta chain was identified in a study of T cells after somatic rescue of genetic block (dated by TCRdb to 2020 to 2022). The study in broad terms: What the study looked at was long-term robustness, specifically in a T-cell system that came about through somatic rescue of a genetic block in T-cell development.

The library was produced with the immunoSEQ multiplex PCR assay. In its TCRdb copy, this immuneACCESS table keeps in-frame sequences only and misses some clones. Where compared with another copy, unresolved V genes explain less than half of these, and the others have no known cause. The sample profile shows roughly 65,000 clones; roughly 90% of them were found once. The top ten clones comprise 2.5% to 3.5% of the sample. Turning to this clone: Its antigen is still unknown. Base qualities are not at hand, and no much larger clone is one base apart.

Trimming at the junction amounts to 6 bases on V and 1 base on J, and the germline ends lie 6 bases apart. Via the germline V gene (reference sequence), CDR1 is LNHNV and CDR2 YYDKDF. The CDR3 covers 12 residues, taking in both the cysteine and the phenylalanine. The entry retains the CDR3 DNA only, 36 bases that are in frame from base 1. Material: peripheral blood mononuclear cells (PBMCs). The sequence joins TRBV15 to TRBJ1-1; the D gene is unclear. The source of this sequence is a man in his forties. CDR3 reads: CATSQRNTEAFF. The DNA sequence is given as TGTGCCACCAGTCAGAGGAACACTGAAGCTTTCTTT.